Listed here are 10 T cell receptor beta chains from one sample, sequenced in a study of T cells in women clearing cervical HPV infection. Only in-frame clones appear in the TCRdb table, and some are missing; sequencing was by immunoSEQ multiplex PCR. In total, the table holds under 35,000 clones. Material for sequencing was blood buffy coat. These receptors were collected from a woman between 18 and 69 years old with a cervical HPV16 infection that either progressed to CIN3+ or cleared (not recorded which).

For this clone: The read gets to within 3 residues of the CDR3 end, and the germline J gene fills in the rest. The rearrangement links TRBV7-9 to TRBJ2-4, with 7 bases aligning to TRBD1. The CDR3 loop spans 13 amino acids. Germline CDR1 SEHNR, CDR2 FQNEAQ (reference sequence). Here the CDR3 reads CASSLTGNYGQYF. Incomplete CDR3 DNA: TGTGCCAGCAGTTTGACAGGGAACTATGGT.

Comment on this clone: The read terminates 3 residues before the CDR3 end, so the remaining end is supplied by the germline J gene. The chain joins TRBV7-9 to TRBJ2-2; 8 bases are shared with TRBD2. The CDR3 is 15 residues long. J gave up 2 bases and V 4 bases, and 3 bases lay outside the gene matches. The germline V gene encodes CDR1 SEHNR and CDR2 FQNEAQ (reference sequence). CDR3 DNA (partial): TGTGCCAGCAGCTCCGTAGCGGGAAACACCGGGGAG. This gives the protein CASSSVAGNTGE. The full CDR3 is CASSSVAGNTGELFF.

Comments on this clone: The read halts 3 residues ahead of the CDR3 end, with the missing end drawn from the germline J gene. This chain connects TRBV10-3 to TRBJ2-7, with a possible D match to TRBD1 (6 bases). V was cut by 2 bases and J by 0 bases, with 14 bases left in between. The CDR3 is made up of 16 amino acids. Germline CDR1 reads ENHRY; CDR2 reads SYGVKD. CDR3 DNA, as far as it was read: TGTGCCATCAGTGAGCCGGGACAACCTAACTCCTACGAG. This codes for CAISEPGQPNSYE. The whole CDR3 is CAISEPGQPNSYEQYF.

A remark on this clone: The read stops 3 residues short of the end of the CDR3; the missing end is completed from the germline J gene. The chain has TRBV7-6 and TRBJ1-4, with a tentative D call TRBD1 (5 bases). V was clipped by 5 bases and J by 5 bases, with 18 bases between them. The CDR3 sequence is 16 residues long. CDR1 and CDR2 (germline): SGHVS, FNYEAQ. CDR3 loop: CASSLTSPGLNEKLFF. The part of the CDR3 DNA that was read is TGTGCCAGCAGCCTCACATCCCCAGGGTTAAATGAAAAA.

A note on this clone: The CDR3 goes on 3 residues after the read ends, and that part is filled in from the germline J gene. The gene calls are TRBV19 and TRBJ2-4, with no clear D. This CDR3 has 11 amino acids. The V gene's germline CDR1 is LNHDA and CDR2 SQIVND (reference sequence). Here the CDR3 reads CASSIQFGQYF. The covered CDR3 bases are TGTGCCAGTAGTATTCAGTTTGGT.

About this clone itself: With the read ending 3 residues before the CDR3 end, the germline J gene is used to fill in that end. The genes are TRBV6-1 and TRBJ2-3, with D unclear. V was shortened by 2 bases and J by 4 bases, with 13 bases between the two germline ends. CDR1 is MNHNS, CDR2 SASEGT, per germline. There are 15 residues in the CDR3. The sequenced CDR3 bases are TGTGCCAGCAGTGAATCGCGGAGATTCGCAGATACG. Translating it yields CASSESRRFADT. The whole CDR3 is CASSESRRFADTQYF.

Worth noting for this clone: The read finishes 3 residues shy of the CDR3 end, and the germline J gene is used to complete it. The V call is TRBV6-1, the J call TRBJ2-3; TRBD1 might be the D (6 bases). This CDR3 region has 14 residues. Germline CDR1 and CDR2: MNHNS and SASEGT. V was clipped by 2 bases and J by 4 bases, with 10 bases between them. The CDR3 is CASSERGTPDTQYF. CDR3 DNA (partial): TGTGCCAGCAGTGAAAGGGGGACCCCAGATACG.

Concerning this clone: The read gets to within 3 residues of the CDR3 end, and the germline J gene fills in the rest. This chain links TRBV19 with TRBJ1-6; 7 positions match TRBD1. Germline V gives CDR1 LNHDA, CDR2 SQIVND (reference sequence). The CDR3 covers 16 residues. V shed 6 bases, J shed 1 base, and the junction held 6 bases outside the gene matches. The CDR3 is CASRDRSTSYNSPLHF. Incomplete CDR3 DNA: TGTGCCAGTAGGGACAGGTCCACTTCCTATAATTCACCC. Combining the CDR3 with reference TRBV19 and TRBJ1-6 gives the whole variable domain DGGITQSPKYLFRKEGQNVTLSCEQNLNHDAMYWYRQDPGQGLRLIYYSQIVNDFQKGDIAEGYSVSREKKESFPLTVTSAQKNPTAFYLCASRDRSTSYNSPLHFGNGTRLTVT.

For this clone: The CDR3 end falls 3 residues outside the read, so it is completed with the germline J gene. V gene TRBV7-2 combines with J gene TRBJ1-1; D unresolved. This CDR3 is built from 14 residues. Germline values: CDR1 SGHTA, CDR2 FQGNSA. Trimming removed 5 bases at V and 3 bases at J, with 13 bases between. The covered CDR3 bases are TGTGCCAGCAGCCCAGATCGGGGATACACTGAA. It specifies CASSPDRGYTE. The CDR3 in its entirety is CASSPDRGYTEAFF.

On this clone: With the read ending 3 residues before the CDR3 end, the germline J gene is used to fill in that end. V and J are TRBV5-1 and TRBJ2-5; 10 nucleotides match TRBD2. The CDR3 length is 18 residues. The germline V gene encodes CDR1 SGHRS and CDR2 YFSETQ. Losses at the gene ends were 2 bases for V and 5 bases for J; bases not matched to a gene: 15. The sequenced part of the CDR3 DNA is TGCGCCAGCAGCTTACCCGTAGCGGGAGGTAAACCAGGTGAGACC. Protein: CASSLPVAGGKPGET. The whole CDR3 sequence is CASSLPVAGGKPGETQYF.